The 24 T cell receptor beta chains presented below share a single source sample, sequenced in a study of CD8 T cells in ankylosing spondylitis. TCRdb fed the 5' RACE reads into MiXCR, producing one record per CDR3 protein. The data hold approximately 250,000 distinct CDR3 sequences, with over 30% observed a single time. The specimen sequenced was blood, either unsorted or a sorted T cell fraction (not recorded which). The source is a male donor with ankylosing spondylitis or in good health (not recorded which).

This clonotype has only a few counts. The CDR3 DNA reads TGCAGTGCTAGAGGGCCGAAACTAGAGCAGTACTTC. As protein: CSARGPKLEQYF. The chain combines TRBV20-1 with TRBJ2-7; no firm D call. CDR3 size: 12 residues. Per the germline V gene, CDR1 is DFQATT and CDR2 is SNEGSKA (reference sequence). V was trimmed by 1 base and J by 7 bases, leaving 11 bases between them.

This clonotype was seen more than once but under ten times. This chain joins TRBV12-3 or TRBV12-4 and TRBJ1-2; no definite D call. The CDR3 runs 12 residues. V lost 7 bases, J lost 7 bases, and 13 bases lay in between. CDR3 in DNA: TGTGCCAGCACTCCCTATGGCCGTGGCTACACCTTC. Encoded protein: CASTPYGRGYTF.

Only one count was recorded for this clonotype. The chain recombines TRBV6-6 with TRBJ1-5; 7 nucleotides line up with TRBD1. The CDR3 extends over 11 amino acids. Germline-derived CDR1 and CDR2 are MNHNY and SVGAGI (reference sequence). V was clipped by 5 bases and J by 11 bases; unmatched bases: 3. The CDR3 here is CASSLGQAQHF. The CDR3, as DNA: TGTGCCAGCAGTCTTGGACAGGCCCAGCATTTT.

The rearrangement joins TRBV10-3 to TRBJ1-2; the D gene is possibly TRBD1 (6 bases). CDR1 and CDR2 from the germline V gene are ENHRY and SYGVKD. The V and J ends lost 10 bases and 1 base respectively, with 22 bases between them. The CDR3 length is 16 residues. The DNA of the CDR3 is TGTGCCACCAACAAAGCAGGGGAATTGATTAACTATGGCTACACCTTC. Protein: CATNKAGELINYGYTF.

The chain links TRBV2 to TRBJ1-5, with TRBD1 as a possible D gene (5 bases). The V gene lost 1 base and the J gene lost 4 bases, with 14 bases spanning the gap. The CDR3 runs to 16 residues. Germline values: CDR1 SNHLY, CDR2 FYNNEI. CDR3 in amino acids: CASSEGPGRANQPQHF. The CDR3 nucleotides read TGTGCCAGCAGTGAAGGTCCAGGGCGTGCAAATCAGCCCCAGCATTTT.

This clonotype showed up just a few times. This chain links TRBV5-5 with TRBJ2-7; TRBD1 matches at 10 bases. Per the germline V gene, CDR1 is SGHKS and CDR2 is YYEKEE (reference sequence). With V trimmed by 3 bases and J by 2 bases, 5 bases remained unmatched. CDR3 length: 15 residues. CDR3 in amino acids: CASSWLGTGAYEQYF. DNA for the CDR3: TGTGCCAGCAGCTGGTTAGGGACAGGGGCCTACGAGCAGTACTTC.

The chain has TRBV29-1 and TRBJ2-5; D might be TRBD1 (5 bases). Germline CDR1 SQVTM, CDR2 ANQGSEA. The CDR3 is 12 residues long. The V end lost 6 bases, the J end lost 4 bases, and 12 bases lay between the germline ends. The CDR3: CSVATRGETQYF. CDR3 DNA: TGCAGCGTCGCGACAAGGGGAGAGACCCAGTACTTC.

This clonotype was counted between two and nine times. The CDR3 DNA reads as TGTGCCAGTAAGAGAGTTCCCGGGCTGAACACTGAAGCTTTCTTT. Encoded protein: CASKRVPGLNTEAFF. This chain joins TRBV6-1 and TRBJ1-1; D remains ambiguous. The CDR3 is 15 residues long. Trimming removed 9 bases from V and 0 bases from J, with 17 bases in between. Germline V gene sequence: CDR1 MNHNS, CDR2 SASEGT.

The chain has TRBV6-1 and TRBJ2-7; 8 bases fit TRBD1. The V gene end was trimmed by 8 bases and the J gene end by 3 bases; junction bases not matched to a gene: 9. Germline assignment: CDR1 MNHNS and CDR2 SASEGT. CDR3 size: 14 residues. CDR3 sequence (DNA): TGTGCCAGCGGGACCGGGACAGGCATCTACGAGCAGTACTTC. Protein sequence: CASGTGTGIYEQYF.

This sequence joins TRBV20-1 and TRBJ1-6, with D perhaps matching TRBD1 (6 bases). The CDR3 is 16 amino acids. Germline V gene data show CDR1 as DFQATT and CDR2 as SNEGSKA (reference sequence). The V end lost 6 bases, the J end lost 3 bases, and 18 bases lay between the germline ends. As DNA, the CDR3 is TGCAGTGCCCCCGATGAAGGGGGAAACTATAATTCACCCCTCCACTTT. It translates to CSAPDEGGNYNSPLHF.

The genes are TRBV7-2 and TRBJ2-5, with 10 nucleotides matching TRBD2. The CDR3 sequence is 15 residues long. J gave up 5 bases and V 6 bases, and 9 bases lay outside the gene matches. From germline, CDR1 is SGHTA and CDR2 FQGNSA. In DNA, the CDR3 is TGTGCCAGCAGTCGTAGCGGGGGGCTCAGTGAGACCCAGTACTTC. This gives the protein CASSRSGGLSETQYF.

This clonotype was seen a handful of times. The CDR3 protein is CASSRTTDTQYF. CDR3 nucleotides: TGTGCCAGCAGCCGGACCACAGATACGCAGTATTTT. This sequence joins TRBV12-3 or TRBV12-4 and TRBJ2-3; no reliable D call. V lost 6 bases and J 2 bases, leaving 6 bases between the germline ends. CDR3 length: 12 residues.

This clonotype turned up a few times. The CDR3 sequence is CSGRTGTNAGELFF. CDR3 sequence (DNA): TGCAGCGGCCGGACGGGAACGAATGCCGGGGAGCTGTTTTTT. The genes are TRBV29-1 and TRBJ2-2, with D perhaps matching TRBD2 (5 bases). The CDR3 extends over 14 amino acids. V dropped 7 bases and J dropped 6 bases, with 18 bases sitting between them. Germline V gene data show CDR1 as SQVTM and CDR2 as ANQGSEA.

The chain recombines TRBV5-5 with TRBJ1-2, with TRBD1 matching 11 bases. The CDR3 is 16 residues long. Looked up from germline, CDR1 is SGHKS and CDR2 is YYEKEE (reference sequence). The V gene end was trimmed by 4 bases and the J gene end by 8 bases; junction bases not matched to a gene: 13. The CDR3 region is CASSPYPGQGAVGYTF. The DNA of the CDR3 is TGTGCCAGCAGCCCATATCCAGGACAGGGGGCAGTGGGCTACACCTTC.

Here the CDR3 DNA reads TGTGCCAGCACGCGCCGGACAGCAGCAGATACGCAGTATTTT. This gives the protein CASTRRTAADTQYF. The V and J genes are TRBV5-5 and TRBJ2-3; perhaps TRBD1 as D (6 bases). The CDR3 sequence is 14 residues long. Germline lookup yields CDR1 SGHKS and CDR2 YYEKEE (reference sequence). V dropped 6 bases and J dropped 4 bases, with 15 bases sitting between them.

This chain connects TRBV10-3 to TRBJ2-7, with 7 bases fitting TRBD1. V dropped 6 bases and J dropped 7; count of bases not matched to a gene: 9. Germline loops: CDR1 ENHRY, CDR2 SYGVKD. This CDR3 has 13 amino acids. This CDR3 reads CAIRDGTAREQYF. DNA for the CDR3: TGTGCCATCAGGGATGGGACAGCTAGGGAGCAGTACTTC.

The chain combines TRBV20-1 with TRBJ2-1; 7 nucleotides match TRBD2. The V gene end was trimmed by 1 base and the J gene end by 0 bases; junction bases not matched to a gene: 9. This CDR3 contains 17 residues. Per the germline V gene, CDR1 is DFQATT and CDR2 is SNEGSKA (reference sequence). This chain's CDR3 is CSARGPLAESSYNEQFF. The CDR3 DNA reads TGCAGTGCTAGAGGACCTCTAGCGGAAAGCTCCTACAATGAGCAGTTCTTC.

The genes are TRBV12-3 or TRBV12-4 and TRBJ1-1; no reliable D call. This CDR3 has 10 residues. The V end lost 8 bases, the J end lost 1 base, and 2 bases lay between the germline ends. The DNA for the CDR3 is TGTGCCAGCCGGAACACTGAAGCTTTCTTT. This gives the protein CASRNTEAFF.

V is TRBV18 and J is TRBJ2-5, with TRBD1 matching over 7 bases. Germline loops: CDR1 KGHSH, CDR2 LQKENI. The CDR3 consists of 15 residues. Trimming took 0 bases from V and 5 from J; bases not matched to a gene: 6. The CDR3 bases are TGTGCCAGCTCACCACCCGTGACAGGGTGGGAGACCCAGTACTTC. Translation: CASSPPVTGWETQYF.

The chain uses TRBV29-1 and TRBJ2-5, with D unresolved. This CDR3 has 12 amino acids. The germline V gene encodes CDR1 SQVTM and CDR2 ANQGSEA. Trimming stripped 0 bases from V and 7 bases from J, with 9 bases between. CDR3 sequence reads: CSVEDPPGTQYF. The CDR3 nucleotides read TGCAGCGTTGAAGATCCCCCAGGGACCCAGTACTTC. Combining the CDR3 with reference TRBV29-1 and TRBJ2-5 gives the whole variable domain SAVISQKPSRDICQRGTSLTIQCQVDSQVTMMFWYRQQPGQSLTLIATANQGSEATYESGFVIDKFPISRPNLTFSTLTVSNMSPEDSSIYLCSVEDPPGTQYFGPGTRLLVL.

This clonotype was found a few times. J is TRBJ1-1 and V is TRBV20-1; tentatively, D is TRBD1 (6 bases). The CDR3 has 15 amino acids. The germline CDR1 and CDR2 sequences are DFQATT and SNEGSKA (reference sequence). The V end was cut by 4 bases, the J end by 6 bases, with 21 bases between. As DNA, the CDR3 is TGCAGTGCTACCGGCCCAGGGGAGGTTACGGCTGAAGCTTTCTTT. Translating it yields CSATGPGEVTAEAFF.

The J gene is TRBJ1-3, the V gene TRBV12-3 or TRBV12-4; tentative D call: TRBD1 (6 bases). The length of the CDR3 is 13 residues. Trimming shortened V by 7 bases and J by 3 bases, and 10 bases separated the two germline ends. CDR3 sequence: CASTRDIGNTIYF. CDR3 nucleotide sequence: TGTGCCAGCACACGGGACATTGGAAACACCATATATTTT.

The V and J genes are TRBV5-1 and TRBJ2-7; the match to TRBD1 covers 7 bases. The J segment lost 5 bases and the V segment lost 3 bases, leaving 11 bases of the junction unmatched. The CDR3 contains 15 residues. Germline V CDR1 and CDR2: SGHRS, YFSETQ. CDR3 sequence reads: CASSSGQLTDHEQYF. As DNA, the CDR3 is TGCGCCAGCAGCTCGGGACAGCTTACGGACCACGAGCAGTACTTC.

The chain is built from TRBV9 and TRBJ2-5; tentatively, D is TRBD2 (6 bases). CDR1 and CDR2 from the germline V gene are SGDLS and YYNGEE. The CDR3 extends over 13 amino acids. V was trimmed by 3 bases and J by 3 bases, leaving 9 bases between them. The CDR3 loop reads CASSAGLKETQYF. In DNA form, the CDR3 reads TGTGCCAGCAGCGCCGGACTAAAAGAGACCCAGTACTTC.